This is a list of T cell receptor beta chains from one sample in a study of tumor-infiltrating lymphocytes in primary liver carcinoma. TCRdb processed the multiplex PCR reads anew with MiXCR; each CDR3 protein has one entry. The data show 75,000 to 90,000 distinct CDR3 sequences, over 60% seen once. Sequenced sample: liver tumor tissue from sampling region 1. These receptors originate from a man in his forties with primary liver carcinoma and hepatitis B virus infection. The CDR3 runs from the conserved cysteine through the conserved F or W. D genes are given only for firm matches. Expanded clones are given a class, and other clones once, few, many or no size at all.

V gene,J gene,clone size,D gene,CDR3 protein,CDR3 DNA
TRBV6-5,TRBJ2-2,many,.,CASSGSYWDGELFF,TGTGCCAGCTCAGGGTCGTACTGGGACGGGGAGCTGTTTTTT
TRBV11-1,TRBJ2-2,medium-sized,TRBD2,CASSSLAGGPWAGELFF,TGTGCCAGCAGCTCCCTAGCGGGAGGGCCGTGGGCCGGGGAGCTGTTTTTT
TRBV11-2,TRBJ2-7,.,.,CASSSTQGRRYEHYF,TGTGCCAGCAGCTCAACCCAGGGAAGAAGATACGAGCATTACTTC
TRBV29-1,TRBJ2-1,once,TRBD2,CSVPTSGNHNERFF,TGCAGCGTTCCGACTAGCGGCAACCACAATGAGCGGTTCTTC
TRBV11-1,TRBJ2-7,few,.,CASSSFRDSSYEQCF,TGTGCCAGCAGCTCATTCCGGGACTCCTCCTACGAGCAGTGCTTC
TRBV19,TRBJ1-2,.,.,CASKDRRIDYGYTF,TGTGCCAGTAAAGACAGGCGGATCGACTATGGCTACACCTTC
TRBV12-3/TRBV12-4,TRBJ2-2,.,.,CADSLARVVKAGELFF,TGTGCCGATAGTTTAGCCAGGGTAGTTAAGGCCGGGGAGCTGTTTTTT
TRBV4-2,TRBJ2-7,.,.,CASGQGGPEQYF,TGTGCCAGCGGCCAAGGGGGTCCTGAACAGTACTTC
TRBV5-4,TRBJ1-1,.,.,CSSSSPDHTEAFF,TGTTCCAGCAGCTCCCCAGACCATACTGAAGCTTTCTTT
TRBV5-4,TRBJ2-2,once,.,CASRDRVGELFF,TGTGCTAGCAGGGATCGGGTCGGGGAGCTGTTTTTT
TRBV12-3/TRBV12-4,TRBJ2-5,.,.,CTSSLWVSGGETQYF,TGTACCAGCAGTCTGTGGGTGTCAGGAGGGGAGACCCAGTACTTC
TRBV11-2,TRBJ1-6,few,.,CASSLSESPLHF,TGTGCCAGCAGCCTGAGCGAATCGCCCCTCCACTTT
TRBV10-2,TRBJ2-5,.,TRBD2,CASNNGTSGFGGTQYF,TGCGCCAGTAATAACGGGACTAGCGGGTTTGGGGGGACCCAGTACTTC
TRBV12-3/TRBV12-4,TRBJ2-6,many,.,CASTLTGSGANVLTF,TGTGCCAGCACCCTTACCGGCTCCGGGGCCAACGTCCTGACTTTC
TRBV10-2,TRBJ1-1,.,.,CTSSESNSMNTEAFF,TGCACCAGCAGTGAGTCAAACAGTATGAACACTGAAGCTTTCTTT
TRBV29-1,TRBJ1-1,.,.,CSVLGQMNTEVFF,TGCAGCGTTTTGGGACAAATGAACACTGAAGTTTTCTTT
TRBV7-2,TRBJ2-7,.,.,CASSSSRASYEQYF,TGTGCCAGCAGCTCTAGCCGGGCAAGTTACGAGCAGTACTTC
TRBV6-4,TRBJ2-2,many,.,CASSEGDTGELFF,TGTGCCAGCAGTGAAGGGGACACCGGGGAGCTGTTTTTT
TRBV24-1,TRBJ2-3,.,TRBD2,CATSDPEQGGGVTQYF,TGTGCCACCAGCGATCCGGAACAGGGCGGGGGGGTTACGCAGTATTTT
TRBV29-1,TRBJ2-5,.,.,CRVEDSRRKETQYF,TGTAGAGTTGAGGATAGCCGAAGGAAAGAGACCCAGTACTTC
TRBV10-3,TRBJ2-5,.,TRBD2,CAISESDGASGRAPEETQYF,TGTGCCATCAGTGAATCGGATGGCGCTAGCGGGAGGGCCCCGGAAGAGACCCAGTACTTC
TRBV5-5,TRBJ2-7,.,.,CASSYSYGSYHERYF,TGTGCCAGCAGCTACTCTTACGGGAGCTACCACGAGCGGTACTTC
TRBV28,TRBJ1-2,many,.,CASSLSLERNYGYTF,TGTGCCAGCAGTTTATCGCTAGAGCGCAACTATGGCTACACCTTC
TRBV6-5,TRBJ1-1,.,.,CASRRDQMNSEASF,TGTGCCAGCAGGAGGGATCAGATGAACAGTGAAGCTTCCTTT
TRBV19,TRBJ2-6,few,.,CASSPQIGANVLTF,TGTGCCAGTAGCCCCCAGATTGGGGCCAACGTCCTGACTTTC
TRBV11-2,TRBJ2-7,.,.,CASSLVLWEQGTYEQYF,TGTGCAAGCAGCTTAGTTCTCTGGGAACAGGGAACCTACGAGCAGTACTTC
TRBV28,TRBJ2-5,many,TRBD1,CASSLPGQGPVKTQYF,TGTGCCAGCAGTTTACCGGGACAGGGGCCTGTGAAGACCCAGTACTTC
TRBV20-1,TRBJ1-1,.,TRBD1,CSARVGGTGAGEALF,TGCAGTGCTAGAGTGGGGGGGACAGGGGCTGGTGAAGCTCTCTTT
TRBV10-3,TRBJ2-1,once,.,CAIRVGEGVGEQFF,TGTGCCATCAGAGTCGGAGAGGGGGTAGGCGAGCAGTTCTTC
TRBV11-2,TRBJ1-2,.,.,CASSTDGPEGYTF,TGTGCCAGCAGCACCGACGGCCCGGAGGGCTACACCTTC
TRBV11-2,TRBJ2-3,few,.,CASSLVGAGSGEDARYF,.
TRBV11-1,TRBJ2-3,.,TRBD1,CASSTAQGAQTHTQYF,TGTGCCAGCAGCACCGCACAGGGGGCCCAAACACATACGCAATATTTT
TRBV12-3/TRBV12-4,TRBJ1-1,.,.,CASSLDWAGRSTEALF,TGTGCCAGCAGTTTAGACTGGGCAGGGAGGAGTACCGAAGCTCTCTTT
TRBV5-4,TRBJ2-5,medium-sized,TRBD1,CASSLDRGLGETQYF,TGTGCCAGCAGCTTGGACAGGGGGCTAGGGGAGACCCAGTACTTC
TRBV7-8,TRBJ2-3,.,.,CASNLGLWLSTDTQYF,TGTGCCAGCAACTTGGGGTTGTGGTTGAGCACAGATACGCAATATTTT
TRBV10-3,TRBJ1-5,many,.,CAISGLGDGQPQHF,TGTGCCATCAGTGGCCTCGGGGACGGTCAGCCCCAGCATTTT
TRBV6-5,TRBJ2-3,.,.,CARSYSNRATDTQYF,TGTGCCAGGAGCTACTCTAATCGCGCCACAGATACGCAGTATTTT
TRBV5-1,TRBJ1-1,many,.,CASSLALQETEAFF,TGCGCCAGCAGCTTGGCCTTACAGGAGACTGAAGCTTTCTTT
TRBV11-2,TRBJ2-2,.,.,CASSPRQSSNTGELFF,TGTGCCAGCAGCCCCAGACAGTCTTCGAACACCGGGGAGCTATTTTTT
TRBV2,TRBJ1-5,.,.,CAGSPQGSQPQHF,TGTGCCGGTAGTCCACAGGGCAGTCAGCCCCAGCATTTT
TRBV29-1,TRBJ2-5,many,.,CSVRPGETQYF,TGCAGCGTTCGCCCGGGAGAGACCCAGTACTTC
TRBV11-2,TRBJ2-3,.,.,CASRKPGYDTQYF,TGTGCCAGCAGAAAACCCGGGTATGATACGCAGTACTTT
TRBV11-2,TRBJ2-2,.,.,CASSDSRERVTNTEELFF,TGTGCCAGCAGCGACTCGAGGGAGAGGGTTACGAACACCGAGGAGCTGTTTTTT
TRBV7-9,TRBJ2-7,many,.,CASSSQTDAISYEQYF,TGTGCCAGCAGCTCCCAGACAGACGCGATCTCCTACGAGCAGTACTTC
TRBV6-1,TRBJ2-7,.,.,CAISERGSYEQYF,TGTGCCATCAGCGAGCGCGGGTCCTACGAGCAGTACTTC
TRBV11-2,TRBJ2-3,medium-sized,.,CASSQGTPGTDTQYF,TGTGCCAGCAGCCAAGGAACTCCAGGCACAGATACGCAGTATTTT
TRBV29-1,TRBJ2-5,.,.,CNVDRDSWVETQYF,TGCAACGTTGATCGGGACTCCTGGGTTGAGACCCAGTACTTC
TRBV12-3/TRBV12-4,TRBJ1-1,.,.,CASSSAGGASMNTEAFF,TGTGCCAGCAGTTCAGCCGGGGGGGCATCAATGAACACTGAAGCTTTCTTT
TRBV29-1,TRBJ2-3,.,.,CSVEVDSGTDTHYF,TGCAGCGTTGAAGTGGATAGCGGAACAGATACGCACTATTTT
TRBV20-1,TRBJ2-7,.,.,CSALDRVWDEQCF,TGCAGTGCCCTAGACCGGGTGTGGGACGAGCAGTGCTTC
TRBV12-3/TRBV12-4,TRBJ2-3,once,.,CASGSKTDTQYF,TGTGCCAGCGGATCCAAGACAGATACGCAGTATTTT
TRBV6-5,TRBJ2-5,.,TRBD1,CASSYWTAGGYQETQYF,TGTGCCAGCAGTTACTGGACAGCAGGGGGTTACCAAGAGACCCAGTACTTC
TRBV2,TRBJ2-1,.,TRBD2,CASSVDSGNYNEQFF,TGTGCCAGCAGTGTGGATAGCGGGAACTACAATGAGCAGTTCTTC
TRBV30,TRBJ2-2,many,.,CAWSVRSLDTGELFF,TGTGCCTGGAGCGTACGGTCTTTGGACACCGGGGAGCTGTTTTTT
TRBV28,TRBJ1-1,.,.,CASGPGAEAFF,TGCGCCAGCGGCCCCGGGGCTGAAGCTTTCTTT
TRBV10-3,TRBJ2-2,.,.,CAISESPNGSTGELFF,TGTGCCATCAGTGAGTCACCTAACGGGAGCACCGGAGAGCTGTTTTTT
TRBV6-5,TRBJ2-7,.,TRBD1,CASRSARDRYYEQYF,TGTGCCAGCAGGTCCGCACGGGACAGGTACTACGAGCAGTACTTC
TRBV11-2,TRBJ2-5,.,.,CASFSVGETQYF,TGTGCCAGCTTTAGCGTCGGGGAGACCCAGTACTTC
TRBV10-2,TRBJ2-7,once,.,CASSESQRNPCEQYF,TGCGCCAGCAGTGAATCACAAAGGAATCCCTGCGAGCAGTACTTC